This TCR beta chain derives from a study of blood T cells in healthy people across ages. Germline V lookup: CDR1 SGHRS, CDR2 YFSETQ. Unmatched junction bases numbered 8, after V lost 4 bases and J lost 4 bases. This CDR3 has 15 residues. Together with a sample-barcoded 5' primer, a J-beta primer mix was included in a second PCR lasting 7 to 11 cycles. MiXCR, applied by TCRdb to the 5' RACE reads, yields one record per CDR3 protein. The table records approximately 1,000,000 distinct CDR3 sequences, roughly 45% of them present only once. This rearrangement joins TRBV5-1 to TRBJ2-1; 7 nucleotides agree with TRBD2. This clonotype was sampled from a woman aged 60-75 years in good health. Sequencing input: blood. The CDR3 DNA follows: TGCGCCAGCAGCAGGAGCGGGGCCCAATACAATGAGCAGTTCTTC. Translation: CASSRSGAQYNEQFF.